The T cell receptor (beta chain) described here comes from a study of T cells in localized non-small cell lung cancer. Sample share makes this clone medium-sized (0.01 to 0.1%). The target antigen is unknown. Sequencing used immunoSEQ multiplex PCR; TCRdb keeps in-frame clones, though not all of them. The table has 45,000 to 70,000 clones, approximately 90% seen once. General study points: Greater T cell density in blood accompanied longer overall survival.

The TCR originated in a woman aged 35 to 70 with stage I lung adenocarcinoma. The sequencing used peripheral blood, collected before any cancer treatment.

CDR3 DNA: TGTGCCAGCAGTTCTTCCAGTGAAGCTTTCTTT. Protein sequence: CASSSSSEAFF. The chain joins TRBV6-5 to TRBJ1-1; unclear D gene. Germline V gives CDR1 MNHEY, CDR2 SVGAGI. The CDR3 runs to 11 residues. Deletions cut 4 bases from V and 7 bases from J, with 7 bases between.